This TCR beta chain emerged from a study of T cell repertoires in cytomegalovirus infection. Study information: Signatures in public TCR beta sequences pointed to both CMV infection and matching HLA type.

TCRdb reprocessed the reads with MiXCR, giving one entry per CDR3 protein. The sample records roughly 720,000 distinct CDR3 sequences, roughly 36% being singletons. This clonotype showed up just a few times. Specimen: PBMCs. The TCR comes from a human donor in good health (CMV status not recorded). Some clones in this sample may be carry-over from other donors' samples.

The CDR3 region has the DNA TGTGCCAGCAGCTTAGCGAAGGTTGAGCAGTTCTTC. It yields the protein CASSLAKVEQFF. The chain is built from TRBV7-8 and TRBJ2-1, with D unresolved. V was shortened by 0 bases and J by 9 bases, with 6 bases between the two germline ends. This CDR3 has 12 residues. Germline assignment: CDR1 SGHVS and CDR2 FQNEAQ.